Shown below are 29 T cell receptor beta chains from a single sample sequenced in a study of T-cell reconstitution after alpha-beta-depleted transplantation in children. TCRbeta library construction was performed incorporating unique molecular identifiers. TCRdb processed the PCR reads anew with MiXCR; each CDR3 protein has one entry. The repertoire holds some 490,000 distinct CDR3 sequences, with approximately 12% as singletons. Sample: PBMCs from the stem cell graft donor, taken from the stem cell graft. These receptor sequences come from a human donor who donated a stem cell graft to a child with combined immunodeficiency.

A few counts support this clonotype. CDR3 region: CSARDPDRGPYEQYF. CDR3 nucleotides: TGCAGTGCTAGAGACCCCGACAGGGGGCCCTACGAGCAGTACTTC. This chain connects TRBV20-1 to TRBJ2-7; 10 bases are shared with TRBD1. Losses at the gene ends were 0 bases for V and 2 bases for J; bases not matched to a gene: 4. Germline CDR1 DFQATT, CDR2 SNEGSKA (reference sequence). CDR3 length: 15 residues.

This clonotype has at least ten counts. The genes are TRBV5-1 and TRBJ2-1; possibly TRBD2 for D (5 bases). Germline loops: CDR1 SGHRS, CDR2 YFSETQ. The CDR3 runs 15 residues. V lost 2 bases to trimming and J lost 2 bases, with 11 bases between them. This CDR3 reads CASSFSSGAYNEQFF. The CDR3, as DNA: TGCGCCAGCAGCTTCTCCTCCGGGGCCTACAATGAGCAGTTCTTC.

The chain joins TRBV12-3 or TRBV12-4 to TRBJ2-1, with D maybe TRBD2 (5 bases). V lost 6 bases to trimming and J lost 0 bases, with 12 bases between them. The CDR3 sequence is 15 residues long. The CDR3 DNA reads as TGTGCCAGCAGCCGCAGCGGCTTCTCCTACAATGAGCAGTTCTTC. Its translation is CASSRSGFSYNEQFF.

The table lists this clonotype with many counts. The chain links TRBV12-3 or TRBV12-4 to TRBJ2-1; D uncertain. V lost 3 bases to trimming and J lost 5 bases, with 5 bases between them. The CDR3 sequence is 12 residues long. The CDR3 loop reads CASSLAHNEQFF. The CDR3 DNA is TGTGCCAGCAGTTTGGCTCACAATGAGCAGTTCTTC.

This clonotype has a handful of counts. The gene calls are TRBV19 and TRBJ2-1, with 11 nucleotides matching TRBD2. This CDR3 spans 18 amino acids. The trim removed 5 bases at V and 0 bases at J, leaving 9 bases unmatched. Germline V gene data show CDR1 as LNHDA and CDR2 as SQIVND (reference sequence). CDR3 DNA: TGTGCCAGTAGTCCCGGGACTAGCGGTGAGGGCTCCTACAATGAGCAGTTCTTC. This gives the protein CASSPGTSGEGSYNEQFF.

This clonotype has more than one count but fewer than ten. The chain carries TRBV19 and TRBJ2-1; TRBD2 aligns across 10 bases. The ends lost 3 bases at V and 5 bases at J; junction bases unmatched: 4. The length of the CDR3 is 15 residues. CDR1 is LNHDA, CDR2 SQIVND, per germline (reference sequence). CDR3 bases: TGTGCCAGTAGTATTGGGACTAGCGAAAACAATGAGCAGTTCTTC. Residues: CASSIGTSENNEQFF.

This clonotype came up many times. The V and J genes are TRBV7-9 and TRBJ2-3; D possibly corresponds to TRBD1 (6 bases). CDR1 is SEHNR and CDR2 is FQNEAQ in the germline V gene (reference sequence). This CDR3 region has 14 residues. The germline V and J ends were trimmed by 6 bases and 5 bases, with 15 bases remaining between them. The DNA of the CDR3 is TGTGCCAGCAGTACGCGCCCCAGGGGAGATACGCAGTATTTT. As protein: CASSTRPRGDTQYF.

This sequence joins TRBV10-3 and TRBJ2-1; D is possibly TRBD2 (7 bases). This CDR3 contains 14 residues. Trimming took off 10 bases at V and 8 bases at J, with 21 bases between the two ends. Germline V gene lookup returns CDR1 ENHRY and CDR2 SYGVKD. CDR3 region: CATHRGGGGYEQFF. CDR3 nucleotides: TGTGCCACCCATAGGGGAGGGGGGGGGTATGAGCAGTTCTTC.

The CDR3 bases are TGTGCCAGGGGACAGATGAACACTGAAGCTTTCTTT. Its protein is CARGQMNTEAFF. The chain is built from TRBV3-1 and TRBJ1-1; the match to TRBD1 covers 7 bases. The junction had 1 base not matched to a gene; V was cut back by 9 bases and J by 0 bases. Germline CDR1 and CDR2: LGHDT and YNNKEL (reference sequence). The CDR3 is made up of 12 amino acids.

This clonotype occurred many times. This chain joins TRBV5-1 and TRBJ2-3; TRBD1 agrees at 10 bases. With 0 bases clipped from V and 4 bases from J, the junction kept 2 bases outside the gene matches. Germline CDR1 and CDR2: SGHRS and YFSETQ. The CDR3 length is 15 residues. Here the CDR3 reads CASSLEGTGADTQYF. CDR3 coding DNA: TGCGCCAGCAGCTTGGAGGGGACAGGGGCAGATACGCAGTATTTT. The variable domain in full, with the rest retrieved from reference TRBV5-1 and TRBJ2-3, is KAGVTQTPRYLIKTRGQQVTLSCSPISGHRSVSWYQQTPGQGLQFLFEYFSETQRNKGNFPGRFSGRQFSNSRSEMNVSTLELGDSALYLCASSLEGTGADTQYFGPGTRLTVL.

This sequence joins TRBV29-1 and TRBJ1-1, with D possibly matching TRBD1 (6 bases). CDR3 length: 14 amino acids. The V gene lost 6 bases and the J gene lost 0 bases, with 14 bases spanning the gap. From germline, CDR1 is SQVTM and CDR2 ANQGSEA. CDR3 residues: CSVHGQFMNTEAFF. DNA of the CDR3: TGCAGCGTACACGGACAGTTCATGAACACTGAAGCTTTCTTT.

This clonotype has only a few counts. The rearrangement links TRBV7-2 to TRBJ2-3; D assignment may be TRBD1 or TRBD2 (5 bases each). Trimming pared 3 bases from V and 9 bases from J, leaving 13 bases between. Germline V gives CDR1 SGHTA, CDR2 FQGNSA. This CDR3 has 13 residues. CDR3 loop: CASSFEGPETQYF. The CDR3 DNA reads TGTGCCAGCAGCTTCGAGGGGCCGGAAACGCAGTATTTT.

The V call is TRBV4-2, the J call TRBJ2-4; a weak D match, TRBD1 (5 bases). Trimming took 9 bases from V and 9 from J, leaving 18 bases between them. CDR1 and CDR2 (germline): LGHNA, YNFKEQ. The CDR3 loop spans 13 amino acids. CDR3 loop: CARGPGRQTIQYF. The CDR3 region has the DNA TGTGCCAGGGGCCCCGGACGACAGACCATTCAGTACTTC.

This clonotype was seen at least ten times. The chain has TRBV6-1 and TRBJ2-4, with D possibly TRBD1 on 6 matching bases. Trimming pared 3 bases from V and 7 bases from J, leaving 16 bases between. Germline V gene sequence: CDR1 MNHNS, CDR2 SASEGT. The CDR3 runs to 15 residues. CDR3 nucleotides: TGTGCCAGCAGTGAGGGCGCAGGGGAATGGAACATTCAGTACTTC. Protein: CASSEGAGEWNIQYF.

This clonotype came up once. The genes are TRBV6-2 or TRBV6-3 and TRBJ2-3; 7 nucleotides agree with TRBD2. The germline V gene has CDR1 MNHEY and CDR2 SVGEGT. The CDR3 is made up of 17 amino acids. With V trimmed by 0 bases and J by 1 base, 7 bases remained unmatched. The CDR3, as DNA: TGTGCCAGCAGTTACTCCTTCCTAGCGGACCGCACAGATACGCAGTATTTT. Translated, it gives CASSYSFLADRTDTQYF.

The table lists this clonotype with a few counts. V is TRBV5-1 and J is TRBJ2-1; the D gene is possibly TRBD1 (7 bases). The CDR3 has 17 residues. Deletions cut 4 bases from V and 0 bases from J, with 17 bases between. Per the germline V gene, CDR1 is SGHRS and CDR2 is YFSETQ. The CDR3 loop is CASSRVGGQASYNEQFF. CDR3 nucleotide sequence: TGCGCCAGCAGCCGAGTGGGAGGACAGGCCTCCTACAATGAGCAGTTCTTC. The entire variable domain, with the rest obtained from reference TRBV5-1 and TRBJ2-1, is as follows: KAGVTQTPRYLIKTRGQQVTLSCSPISGHRSVSWYQQTPGQGLQFLFEYFSETQRNKGNFPGRFSGRQFSNSRSEMNVSTLELGDSALYLCASSRVGGQASYNEQFFGPGTRLTVL.

The chain is built from TRBV5-6 and TRBJ1-1; D is unclear. The CDR3 contains 15 residues. In germline, CDR1 is SGHDT, CDR2 YYEEEE. V was trimmed by 2 bases and J by 0 bases, leaving 11 bases between them. CDR3 protein: CASSLVGYMNTEAFF. The CDR3 DNA follows: TGTGCCAGCAGCTTAGTTGGCTACATGAACACTGAAGCTTTCTTT.

The rearrangement uses TRBV24-1 and TRBJ2-4; unclear D gene. Germline V gene lookup returns CDR1 KGHDR and CDR2 SFDVKD. The CDR3 loop spans 16 amino acids. Trimming took 3 bases from V and 0 from J, leaving 11 bases between them. In DNA, the CDR3 is TGTGCCACCAGTGATCGGGCGCTAATAGCCAAAAACATTCAGTACTTC. The encoded protein is CATSDRALIAKNIQYF.

Regarding this clonotype: As the CDR3 is not closed by the conserved phenylalanine or tryptophan, this likely results from a read error. CDR3 amino acids: CASSPLRGRLDGYTC. The DNA of the CDR3 is TGTGCCAGCAGCCCTTTGAGGGGGCGATTGGATGGCTACACCTGC. V gene TRBV12-3 or TRBV12-4 combines with J gene TRBJ1-2; 7 bases agree with TRBD1. Germline trimming cut 6 bases from V and 6 bases from J; bases unmatched to any gene: 13. This CDR3 has 15 residues.

This clonotype showed up just a few times. This sequence joins TRBV5-1 and TRBJ1-5; D is possibly TRBD1 (6 bases). Trimming shortened V by 1 base and J by 3 bases, and 11 bases separated the two germline ends. The germline gives CDR1 SGHRS, CDR2 YFSETQ. There are 15 residues in the CDR3. The CDR3 DNA sequence: TGCGCCAGCAGCTTGAGAGGGGGAGACAATCAGCCCCAGCATTTT. Translation: CASSLRGGDNQPQHF.

With respect to this clonotype: Possible read error: a much larger clone is one base away. This is likely a read error, given that the CDR3 carries no conserved phenylalanine or tryptophan at its end. The chain has TRBV4-2 and TRBJ2-7; D is perhaps TRBD2 (5 bases). Trimming took 1 base from V and 5 from J, leaving 18 bases between them. Germline-derived CDR1 and CDR2 are LGHNA and YNFKEQ. The CDR3 runs to 16 residues. The CDR3 DNA reads as TGTGCCAGCAGCCAAGTAGGGATAGCGAGTGGGAACGAGCAGTACTTG. Translating it yields CASSQVGIASGNEQYL.

This clonotype occurred many times. This chain joins TRBV13 and TRBJ2-7; D gene ambiguous. The CDR3 sequence is 12 residues long. The V gene's germline CDR1 is PRHDT and CDR2 FYEKMQ (reference sequence). Trimming shortened V by 0 bases and J by 7 bases, and 7 bases separated the two germline ends. The CDR3 here is CASSLGNSEQYF. The CDR3 DNA is TGTGCCAGCAGCTTAGGGAACAGTGAGCAGTACTTC.

The rearrangement links TRBV3-1 to TRBJ2-7; TRBD2 matches 8 bases. Germline V gene data show CDR1 as LGHDT and CDR2 as YNNKEL (reference sequence). The CDR3 has 15 amino acids. J lost 0 bases, V lost 6 bases, and 7 bases had no gene match. CDR3 bases: TGTGCCAGCAGTCGAGCGGGGGCCATCTCCTACGAGCAGTACTTC. It is translated as CASSRAGAISYEQYF.

In its sample, this clonotype was seen a few times. V is TRBV25-1 and J is TRBJ2-7; 13 bases are shared with TRBD2. Losses at the gene ends were 0 bases for V and 5 bases for J; bases not matched to a gene: 4. The germline V gene encodes CDR1 MGHDK and CDR2 SYGVNS. CDR3 size: 16 residues. CDR3 DNA: TGTGCCAGCAGTGAATACACTAGCGGGAGGGCCCACGAGCAGTACTTC. Its translation: CASSEYTSGRAHEQYF.

This clonotype appeared a few times. The V call is TRBV5-1, the J call TRBJ2-3, with 9 bases that match TRBD1. Germline V gene sequence: CDR1 SGHRS, CDR2 YFSETQ. V lost 0 bases and J lost 4; bases outside the gene matches: 6. There are 16 residues in the CDR3. The CDR3 coding sequence is TGCGCCAGCAGCTTGGGGACAGGGGCGGGCGCAGATACGCAGTATTTT. Amino acids: CASSLGTGAGADTQYF. The full variable domain, in which reference TRBV5-1 and TRBJ2-3 provide the parts outside the CDR3, is KAGVTQTPRYLIKTRGQQVTLSCSPISGHRSVSWYQQTPGQGLQFLFEYFSETQRNKGNFPGRFSGRQFSNSRSEMNVSTLELGDSALYLCASSLGTGAGADTQYFGPGTRLTVL.

The V call is TRBV7-8, the J call TRBJ2-1; 12 bases agree with TRBD2. Germline CDR1 is SGHVS and CDR2 is FQNEAQ. The CDR3 is 16 residues long. Trimming at V came to 5 bases and at J to 9 bases, leaving 11 bases not matched to a gene. The chain's CDR3 is CASSTSGGRPRSEQFF. The CDR3 nucleotides read TGTGCCAGCAGCACTAGCGGGGGGCGTCCCCGGAGTGAGCAGTTCTTC.

This clonotype was seen ten or more times. The chain combines TRBV7-2 with TRBJ2-7; perhaps TRBD2 as D (6 bases). V was trimmed by 2 bases and J by 12 bases, leaving 14 bases between them. This CDR3 has 12 residues. The germline gives CDR1 SGHTA, CDR2 FQGNSA. The CDR3 is CASSLTPGDPYF. The CDR3 nucleotides read TGTGCCAGCAGCTTAACCCCGGGAGACCCGTACTTC.

The rearrangement joins TRBV7-2 to TRBJ2-1; TRBD2 agrees at 9 bases. This CDR3 region has 16 residues. J was trimmed by 9 bases and V by 1 base; bases with no gene match: 10. The germline gives CDR1 SGHTA, CDR2 FQGNSA. The CDR3 nucleotides are TGTGCCAGCAGCTTAGTTTCGGCTAGCGGGGTCCCTGAGCAGTTCTTC. Its protein is CASSLVSASGVPEQFF.

This clonotype was seen many times. The chain carries TRBV6-2 or TRBV6-3 and TRBJ2-2; D not resolved. The germline V gene encodes CDR1 MNHEY and CDR2 SVGEGT. The CDR3 totals 14 residues. The V end was cut by 1 base, the J end by 5 bases, with 8 bases between. The CDR3 is CASSYLAMTGELFF. In DNA, the CDR3 is TGTGCCAGCAGTTACTTGGCGATGACCGGGGAGCTGTTTTTT.